A selection of T cell receptor beta chains follows, all from one sample in a study of metastatic and nonmetastatic thyroid tumors. TCRdb ran MiXCR on the PCR reads. The sample includes some 28,000 clones, roughly 17% seen only once; the top ten take roughly 4.2%. Material: blood. These receptor sequences come from a female donor with papillary thyroid cancer or a benign thyroid nodule (not recorded which). Some clones in this sample may be carry-over from other donors' samples. The CDR3 runs from the conserved cysteine through the conserved F or W. Each record gives: CDR3 protein, CDR3 DNA, clone size, D gene, V gene, J gene. D genes are given only for firm matches. Expanded clones are given a class, and other clones once, few, many or no size at all.

CAIRDSGQRGDEQYF	TGTGCCATCAGAGACTCAGGACAGCGGGGAGACGAGCAGTACTTC	many	-	TRBV10-3	TRBJ2-7
CSVLGGSSSYEQYF	TGCAGCGTGCTTGGCGGGAGCAGCTCCTACGAGCAGTACTTC	many	TRBD2	TRBV29-1	TRBJ2-7
CASSLGAGGAGEKLFF	TGTGCCAGCAGCTTGGGTGCAGGGGGCGCGGGTGAAAAACTGTTTTTT	many	TRBD1	TRBV5-4	TRBJ1-4
CASSVLGQLDNYGYTF	TGTGCCAGCAGTGTCCTTGGGCAGCTTGACAACTATGGCTACACCTTC	-	-	TRBV6-1	TRBJ1-2
CASSFEGGPYNEQFF	TGCGCCAGCAGCTTTGAGGGGGGACCCTACAATGAGCAGTTCTTC	many	-	TRBV5-1	TRBJ2-1
CASSEGGSSYNSPLHF	TGTGCCAGCAGTGAGGGGGGGAGCTCCTATAATTCACCCCTCCACTTT	-	-	TRBV2	TRBJ1-6
CASSLATGGPGDTQYF	TGCGCCAGCAGCTTGGCGACGGGAGGGCCGGGGGATACGCAGTATTTT	-	TRBD2	TRBV5-1	TRBJ2-3
CASSRSLGRGYEQYF	TGTGCCAGTAGTCGATCGCTCGGGAGGGGGTACGAGCAGTACTTC	many	TRBD2	TRBV19	TRBJ2-7
CASSSDGTPGTDTQYF	TGCGCCAGCAGCTCCGACGGCACTCCAGGCACAGATACGCAGTATTTT	many	-	TRBV5-1	TRBJ2-3
CASSSTGQGGYGYTF	TGTGCCAGCAGCTCAACGGGACAGGGTGGCTATGGCTACACCTTC	-	TRBD1	TRBV7-2	TRBJ1-2
CASRPRRGPDTKYF	TGTGCCAGCAGACCCCGACGTGGGCCAGATACGAAGTATTTT	-	-	TRBV25-1	TRBJ2-3
CASSPRTGGTAVTDTQYF	TGTGCCAGCAGCCCACGCACAGGGGGGACTGCCGTAACAGATACGCAGTATTTT	many	TRBD1	TRBV3-1	TRBJ2-3
CASSYDLRSYEQYF	TGTGCCAGCAGTTACGACTTACGCTCCTACGAGCAGTACTTC	medium-sized	-	TRBV27	TRBJ2-7
CSARGGTRVGVSYNEQFF	TGCAGTGCTAGAGGCGGGACTAGGGTGGGGGTCTCCTACAATGAGCAGTTCTTC	-	TRBD2	TRBV20-1	TRBJ2-1
CASSSSTGLEGNEQFF	TGTGCCAGCAGCTCCTCCACCGGACTAGAAGGGAATGAGCAGTTCTTC	-	TRBD2	TRBV11-2	TRBJ2-1
CASSQGGKVSYEQYF	TGTGCCAGCAGTCAAGGGGGCAAGGTCTCCTACGAGCAGTACTTC	-	TRBD1	TRBV6-1	TRBJ2-7
CASSSNTGELFF	TGTGCCAGCAGCTCTAACACCGGGGAGCTGTTTTTT	many	-	TRBV11-3	TRBJ2-2
CSVADGTGGSPLHF	TGCAGCGTTGCTGACGGGACAGGGGGTTCACCCCTCCACTTT	many	TRBD1	TRBV29-1	TRBJ1-6
CASSFQRGKNTEAFF	TGTGCCAGCAGTTTCCAGAGGGGGAAGAACACTGAAGCTTTCTTT	many	-	TRBV28	TRBJ1-1
CASSESGRGYTF	TGTGCCAGCAGTGAAAGTGGTCGTGGCTACACCTTC	-	-	TRBV2	TRBJ1-2
CASSSRDRWSNEQFF	TGTGCCAGCAGTTCTCGGGACAGATGGAGCAATGAGCAGTTCTTC	many	TRBD1	TRBV5-6	TRBJ2-1
CASSPTSSGRKYNEQFF	TGTGCCAGCAGTCCAACGTCTAGCGGGAGAAAGTACAATGAGCAGTTCTTC	many	TRBD2	TRBV12-3/TRBV12-4	TRBJ2-1
CASSLAMSGTSTDTQYF	TGTGCCAGCAGTTTAGCGATGAGCGGAACTAGCACAGATACGCAGTATTTT	many	-	TRBV12-3/TRBV12-4	TRBJ2-3
CAISEDTREEKLFF	TGTGCCATCAGTGAGGACACCCGAGAGGAAAAACTGTTTTTT	many	-	TRBV10-3	TRBJ1-4
CASSPQGLTNEKLFF	TGTGCCAGCAGTCCCCAGGGACTAACTAACGAAAAACTGTTTTTT	few	-	TRBV28	TRBJ1-4
CASSSGRTNYGYTF	TGTGCCAGCAGCTCGGGCAGAACTAACTATGGCTACACCTTC	many	-	TRBV27	TRBJ1-2
CASRPPGANVLTF	TGTGCCAGCAGACCACCTGGGGCCAACGTCCTGACTTTC	many	-	TRBV12-3/TRBV12-4	TRBJ2-6
CASSDGQAGVNEQFF	TGCGCCAGCAGTGACGGCCAAGCGGGAGTAAATGAGCAGTTCTTC	many	TRBD2	TRBV10-1	TRBJ2-1
CAWSVEGRNTDTQYF	TGTGCCTGGAGTGTTGAGGGACGCAACACAGATACGCAGTATTTT	-	-	TRBV30	TRBJ2-3
CASSSGLDASTDTQYF	TGTGCCAGCAGCTCAGGACTAGATGCTAGCACAGATACGCAGTATTTT	many	TRBD2	TRBV5-6	TRBJ2-3
CASSGTGNYGYTF	TGTGCCAGCAGCGGGACAGGGAACTATGGCTACACCTTC	many	TRBD1	TRBV5-4	TRBJ1-2
CASSSIDEQFF	TGTGCCAGCAGCTCCATCGATGAGCAGTTCTTC	many	-	TRBV7-9	TRBJ2-1
CASIRTVNTEAFF	TGTGCCAGCATACGGACGGTGAACACTGAAGCTTTCTTT	many	-	TRBV28	TRBJ1-1
CASSADRAGEKLFF	TGTGCCAGCAGTGCAGACAGGGCGGGTGAAAAACTGTTTTTT	many	TRBD1	TRBV25-1	TRBJ1-4
CAWSRTGSTEAFF	TGTGCCTGGAGCCGGACAGGGAGCACTGAAGCTTTCTTT	many	TRBD1	TRBV30	TRBJ1-1
CASSPIGGANYGYTF	TGTGCCAGCTCACCCATCGGGGGGGCTAACTATGGCTACACCTTC	-	-	TRBV18	TRBJ1-2
CSARDLIRGDSPLHF	TGCAGTGCTAGAGATCTGATACGGGGAGATTCACCCCTCCACTTT	many	-	TRBV20-1	TRBJ1-6
CASSLTSGRARVEEQFF	TGTGCCAGCAGTCTGACTAGCGGGAGGGCCAGGGTGGAGGAGCAGTTCTTC	-	TRBD2	TRBV27	TRBJ2-1
CAGRRQGQGNTIYF	TGTGCCGGTCGCCGACAGGGACAAGGAAACACCATATATTTT	few	TRBD1	TRBV6-4	TRBJ1-3
CASSSPRLVAGELFF	TGTGCCAGCAGCTCCCCGAGATTGGTCGCCGGGGAGCTGTTTTTT	many	-	TRBV7-9	TRBJ2-2
CASSPSGPAEQFF	TGTGCCAGCAGCCCTAGCGGCCCCGCTGAGCAGTTCTTC	many	TRBD2	TRBV7-2	TRBJ2-1
CATSDLRENTETQYF	TGTGCCACCAGTGATTTGCGGGAAAACACGGAGACCCAGTACTTC	few	-	TRBV24-1	TRBJ2-5
CASSWLTHGNSGRHSYEQYF	TGTGCCAGCAGTTGGCTAACCCACGGGAATAGCGGGAGGCATTCCTACGAGCAGTACTTC	once	TRBD2	TRBV28	TRBJ2-7
CASSVRTGTGSSGNTIYF	TGTGCCAGCTCAGTACGAACCGGGACAGGGAGCTCTGGAAACACCATATATTTT	many	TRBD1	TRBV18	TRBJ1-3
CASRGGRSNSYEQYF	TGTGCCAGCAGGGGCGGGCGTTCCAACTCCTACGAGCAGTACTTC	-	-	TRBV2	TRBJ2-7
CANSGSNEQFF	TGTGCCAACTCGGGGAGTAATGAGCAGTTCTTC	many	-	TRBV7-9	TRBJ2-1
CALDLSGLTDTQYF	TGTGCCCTGGATTTAAGCGGACTCACAGATACGCAGTATTTT	-	-	TRBV30	TRBJ2-3